A selection of T cell receptor beta chains follows, all from one sample in a study of T cells in Graves' hyperthyroidism and ophthalmopathy. TCRdb recomputed calls from the multiplex PCR reads with MiXCR, one row per CDR3 protein. Of about 360,000 distinct CDR3 sequences listed, roughly 13% were seen once; the top ten hold 9.2%. The sequenced sample was blood. The receptors were gathered from a woman under 30 with Graves' hyperthyroidism. Each CDR3 is given with its conserved first and last residue. The D gene is left open where the match is weak. Size is stated for part of the rows, as once, few or many counts, or as a class when the clone is expanded.

d_gene: NA; v_gene: TRBV20-1; abundance: many; j_gene: TRBJ1-3; CDR3aa: CSASPGPGQIGNTIYF; CDR3nt: TGCAGTGCTTCGCCGGGACCCGGTCAAATTGGAAACACCATATATTTT
d_gene: TRBD2; v_gene: TRBV24-1; abundance: many; j_gene: TRBJ2-1; CDR3aa: CATSDFGLAGTPGGQFF; CDR3nt: TGTGCCACCAGTGACTTTGGACTAGCGGGGACACCGGGTGGGCAGTTCTTC
d_gene: NA; v_gene: TRBV11-2; abundance: many; j_gene: TRBJ2-2; CDR3aa: CASSRQEELFF; CDR3nt: TGTGCCAGCAGCCGACAAGAAGAGCTGTTTTTT
d_gene: NA; v_gene: TRBV12-3/TRBV12-4; abundance: many; j_gene: TRBJ1-5; CDR3aa: CASTPGKYSNQPQHF; CDR3nt: TGTGCCAGCACCCCGGGGAAGTATAGCAATCAGCCCCAGCATTTT
d_gene: NA; v_gene: TRBV30; abundance: many; j_gene: TRBJ1-2; CDR3aa: CAWSVGEAPHTF; CDR3nt: TGTGCCTGGAGTGTGGGGGAAGCCCCTCACACCTTC
d_gene: TRBD1; v_gene: TRBV2; abundance: many; j_gene: TRBJ2-6; CDR3aa: CASRRGTGLSGANVLTF; CDR3nt: TGTGCCAGCAGGAGGGGGACAGGGCTCTCTGGGGCCAACGTCCTGACTTTC
d_gene: NA; v_gene: TRBV2; abundance: many; j_gene: TRBJ1-1; CDR3aa: CASTQGTEAFF; CDR3nt: TGTGCCAGCACCCAGGGAACTGAAGCTTTCTTT
d_gene: NA; v_gene: TRBV7-2; abundance: many; j_gene: TRBJ2-7; CDR3aa: CASSPSNGWQEQYF; CDR3nt: TGTGCCAGCAGCCCATCAAATGGGTGGCAAGAGCAGTACTTC
d_gene: NA; v_gene: TRBV9; abundance: NA; j_gene: TRBJ2-1; CDR3aa: CASSVKTDRSYNEQFF; CDR3nt: TGTGCCAGCAGCGTTAAAACCGACCGCTCCTACAATGAGCAGTTCTTC
d_gene: NA; v_gene: TRBV27; abundance: NA; j_gene: TRBJ1-5; CDR3aa: CASGSNQPQHF; CDR3nt: TGTGCCAGCGGTAGCAATCAGCCCCAGCATTTT
d_gene: NA; v_gene: TRBV19; abundance: few; j_gene: TRBJ2-2; CDR3aa: CASSARGIDTGELFF; CDR3nt: TGTGCCAGTAGTGCCCGAGGAATTGACACCGGGGAGCTGTTTTTT
d_gene: TRBD1; v_gene: TRBV20-1; abundance: NA; j_gene: TRBJ2-7; CDR3aa: CSARRPGTEAAEQYF; CDR3nt: TGCAGTGCTAGGCGCCCCGGGACAGAGGCCGCCGAGCAGTACTTC
d_gene: TRBD1; v_gene: TRBV12-3/TRBV12-4; abundance: NA; j_gene: TRBJ2-3; CDR3aa: CASGSDRVGDTQYF; CDR3nt: TGTGCCAGCGGGTCAGACAGGGTGGGAGATACGCAGTATTTT
d_gene: TRBD2; v_gene: TRBV7-3; abundance: few; j_gene: TRBJ2-2; CDR3aa: CASSPYSGLNTGELFF; CDR3nt: TGTGCCAGCAGCCCGTATAGCGGGTTGAACACCGGGGAGCTGTTTTTT
d_gene: NA; v_gene: TRBV5-8; abundance: few; j_gene: TRBJ1-2; CDR3aa: CASSLAGDGNYGYTF; CDR3nt: TGTGCCAGCAGCTTGGCGGGGGACGGAAACTATGGCTACACCTTC
d_gene: TRBD2; v_gene: TRBV6-1; abundance: many; j_gene: TRBJ2-1; CDR3aa: CASELAGVGNEQFF; CDR3nt: TGTGCCAGCGAACTAGCGGGGGTAGGGAATGAGCAGTTCTTC
d_gene: TRBD1; v_gene: TRBV28; abundance: many; j_gene: TRBJ2-7; CDR3aa: CASRGAGTGIYEQYF; CDR3nt: TGTGCCAGCAGGGGGGCCGGGACAGGGATCTACGAGCAGTACTTC
d_gene: TRBD1; v_gene: TRBV2; abundance: many; j_gene: TRBJ1-1; CDR3aa: CASSKPPQGMNTEAFF; CDR3nt: TGTGCCAGCAGTAAGCCTCCACAGGGGATGAACACTGAAGCTTTCTTT
d_gene: NA; v_gene: TRBV12-3/TRBV12-4; abundance: many; j_gene: TRBJ2-1; CDR3aa: CASSPSGGLAGPGNEQFF; CDR3nt: TGTGCCAGCAGCCCTTCCGGGGGTTTGGCGGGGCCGGGAAATGAGCAGTTCTTC
d_gene: TRBD2; v_gene: TRBV7-6; abundance: NA; j_gene: TRBJ2-1; CDR3aa: CASSLTSGGLGEQFF; CDR3nt: TGTGCCAGCAGCTTAACTAGCGGGGGGCTGGGTGAGCAGTTCTTC
d_gene: TRBD1; v_gene: TRBV4-3; abundance: many; j_gene: TRBJ1-1; CDR3aa: CASSRGQGAFTEAFF; CDR3nt: TGCGCCAGCAGCCGAGGACAGGGAGCGTTCACTGAAGCTTTCTTT
d_gene: TRBD2; v_gene: TRBV18; abundance: NA; j_gene: TRBJ2-7; CDR3aa: CASSPGTSGSHEQYF; CDR3nt: TGTGCCAGCTCACCTGGGACTAGCGGGAGCCACGAGCAGTACTTC
d_gene: TRBD2; v_gene: TRBV20-1; abundance: once; j_gene: TRBJ2-2; CDR3aa: CSASQTSGVNTGELFF; CDR3nt: TGCAGTGCTAGCCAGACTAGCGGGGTGAACACCGGGGAGCTGTTTTTT
d_gene: NA; v_gene: TRBV7-8; abundance: many; j_gene: TRBJ2-2; CDR3aa: CASSQSNTGELFF; CDR3nt: TGTGCCAGCAGCCAGTCTAACACCGGGGAGCTGTTTTTT
d_gene: TRBD2; v_gene: TRBV6-2/TRBV6-3; abundance: many; j_gene: TRBJ2-3; CDR3aa: CASSFGLAGGPVVKDTQYF; CDR3nt: TGTGCCAGCAGTTTCGGACTAGCGGGGGGGCCAGTTGTGAAAGATACGCAGTATTTT
d_gene: NA; v_gene: TRBV30; abundance: many; j_gene: TRBJ1-2; CDR3aa: CAWSVVGGRGYTF; CDR3nt: TGTGCCTGGAGTGTGGTGGGGGGGCGAGGCTACACCTTC
d_gene: NA; v_gene: TRBV6-6; abundance: NA; j_gene: TRBJ2-7; CDR3aa: CASSYSSRDYEQYF; CDR3nt: TGTGCCAGCAGTTACTCGTCTAGGGACTACGAGCAGTACTTC
d_gene: TRBD1; v_gene: TRBV19; abundance: NA; j_gene: TRBJ1-1; CDR3aa: CASEDRGRFTEAFF; CDR3nt: TGTGCCAGTGAGGACAGGGGGCGATTCACTGAAGCTTTCTTT
d_gene: NA; v_gene: TRBV12-3/TRBV12-4; abundance: NA; j_gene: TRBJ1-5; CDR3aa: CASSLEGYNQPQHF; CDR3nt: TGTGCCAGCAGTTTGGAGGGATACAATCAGCCCCAGCATTTT
d_gene: NA; v_gene: TRBV6-2/TRBV6-3; abundance: many; j_gene: TRBJ2-1; CDR3aa: CASSYPIGQRQFF; CDR3nt: TGTGCCAGCAGTTACCCCATTGGGCAGAGGCAGTTCTTC
d_gene: TRBD1; v_gene: TRBV10-3; abundance: few; j_gene: TRBJ1-2; CDR3aa: CAISGGASTGPKHGYTF; CDR3nt: TGTGCCATCAGTGGGGGGGCTTCGACAGGGCCTAAGCATGGCTACACCTTC
d_gene: NA; v_gene: TRBV6-2/TRBV6-3; abundance: NA; j_gene: TRBJ1-1; CDR3aa: CASSFSRAGTPEAFF; CDR3nt: TGTGCCAGCAGTTTCTCCAGGGCCGGCACTCCTGAAGCTTTCTTT